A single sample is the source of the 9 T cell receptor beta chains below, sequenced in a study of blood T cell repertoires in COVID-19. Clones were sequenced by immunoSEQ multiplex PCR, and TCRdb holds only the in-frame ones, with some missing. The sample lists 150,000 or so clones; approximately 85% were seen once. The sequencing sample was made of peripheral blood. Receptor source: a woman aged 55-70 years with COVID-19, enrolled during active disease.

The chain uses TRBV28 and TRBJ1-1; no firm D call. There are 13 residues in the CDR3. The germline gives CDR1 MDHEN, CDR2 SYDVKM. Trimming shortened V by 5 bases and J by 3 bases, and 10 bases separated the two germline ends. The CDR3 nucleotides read TGTGCCAGCAGTCCTCCCTTCGACACTGAAGCTTTCTTT. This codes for CASSPPFDTEAFF. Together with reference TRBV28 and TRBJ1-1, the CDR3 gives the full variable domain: DVKVTQSSRYLVKRTGEKVFLECVQDMDHENMFWYRQDPGLGLRLIYFSYDVKMKEKGDIPEGYSVSREKKERFSLILESASTNQTSMYLCASSPPFDTEAFFGQGTRLTVV.

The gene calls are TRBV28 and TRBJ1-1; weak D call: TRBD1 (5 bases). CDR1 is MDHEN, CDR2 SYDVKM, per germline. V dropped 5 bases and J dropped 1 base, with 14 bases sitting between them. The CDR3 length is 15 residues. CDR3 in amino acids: CASSEAIGENTEAFF. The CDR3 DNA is TGTGCCAGCAGTGAGGCCATAGGGGAGAACACTGAAGCTTTCTTT.

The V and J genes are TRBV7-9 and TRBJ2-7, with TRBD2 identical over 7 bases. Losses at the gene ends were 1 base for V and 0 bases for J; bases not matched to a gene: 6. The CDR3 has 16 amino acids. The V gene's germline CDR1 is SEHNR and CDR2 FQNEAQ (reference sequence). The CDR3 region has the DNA TGTGCCAGCAGCTTAGTCGAGCGGGGCGCCTCCTACGAGCAGTACGTC. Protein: CASSLVERGASYEQYV.

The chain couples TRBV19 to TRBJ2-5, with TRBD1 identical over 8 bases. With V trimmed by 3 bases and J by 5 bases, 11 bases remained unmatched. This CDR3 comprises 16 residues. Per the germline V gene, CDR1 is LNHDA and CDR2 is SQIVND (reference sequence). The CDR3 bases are TGTGCCAGTAGTATCTCGGACAGGGCGGATCTTGAGACCCAGTACTTC. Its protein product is CASSISDRADLETQYF.

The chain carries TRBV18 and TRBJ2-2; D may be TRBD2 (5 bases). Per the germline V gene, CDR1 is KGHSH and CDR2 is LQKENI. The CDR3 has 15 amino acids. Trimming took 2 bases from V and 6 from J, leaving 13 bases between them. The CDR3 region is CASSPRQEGPGELFF. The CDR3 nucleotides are TGTGCCAGCTCACCAAGGCAAGAGGGTCCCGGGGAGCTGTTTTTT.

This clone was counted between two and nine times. The CDR3 region is CASSSLTPRDGYTF. The CDR3 region has the DNA TGTGCCAGCAGTTCACTGACACCCAGAGATGGCTACACCTTC. The V and J genes are TRBV28 and TRBJ1-2; D ambiguous. The V and J ends lost 4 bases and 6 bases respectively, with 15 bases between them. This CDR3 has 14 amino acids. Germline V gives CDR1 MDHEN, CDR2 SYDVKM.

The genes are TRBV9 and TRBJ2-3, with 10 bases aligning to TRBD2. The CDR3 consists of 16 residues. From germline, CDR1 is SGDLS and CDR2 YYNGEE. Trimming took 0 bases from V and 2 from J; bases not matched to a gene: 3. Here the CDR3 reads CASSVELAGDTDTQYF. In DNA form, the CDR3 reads TGTGCCAGCAGCGTAGAGCTAGCGGGGGACACAGATACGCAGTATTTT. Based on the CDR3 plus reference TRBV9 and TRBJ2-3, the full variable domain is DSGVTQTPKHLITATGQRVTLRCSPRSGDLSVYWYQQSLDQGLQFLIQYYNGEERAKGNILERFSAQQFPDLHSELNLSSLELGDSALYFCASSVELAGDTDTQYFGPGTRLTVL.

The CDR3 DNA follows: TGTGCCAGCAGCCAAGAAACTAGTTACAGCGAGCAGTTCTTC. It yields the protein CASSQETSYSEQFF. The chain combines TRBV3-1 (or the pseudogene TRBV3-2) with TRBJ2-1; D possibly corresponds to TRBD2 (5 bases). This CDR3 is built from 14 residues. Trimming stripped 0 bases from V and 10 bases from J, with 13 bases between. Looked up from germline, CDR1 is LGHDT and CDR2 is YNNKEL (reference sequence).

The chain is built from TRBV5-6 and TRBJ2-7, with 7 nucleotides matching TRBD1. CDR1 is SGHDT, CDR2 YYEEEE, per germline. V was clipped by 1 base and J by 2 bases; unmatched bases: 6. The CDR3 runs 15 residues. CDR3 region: CASSLHGTATYEQYV. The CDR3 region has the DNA TGTGCCAGCAGCTTGCACGGGACAGCGACCTACGAGCAGTACGTC.